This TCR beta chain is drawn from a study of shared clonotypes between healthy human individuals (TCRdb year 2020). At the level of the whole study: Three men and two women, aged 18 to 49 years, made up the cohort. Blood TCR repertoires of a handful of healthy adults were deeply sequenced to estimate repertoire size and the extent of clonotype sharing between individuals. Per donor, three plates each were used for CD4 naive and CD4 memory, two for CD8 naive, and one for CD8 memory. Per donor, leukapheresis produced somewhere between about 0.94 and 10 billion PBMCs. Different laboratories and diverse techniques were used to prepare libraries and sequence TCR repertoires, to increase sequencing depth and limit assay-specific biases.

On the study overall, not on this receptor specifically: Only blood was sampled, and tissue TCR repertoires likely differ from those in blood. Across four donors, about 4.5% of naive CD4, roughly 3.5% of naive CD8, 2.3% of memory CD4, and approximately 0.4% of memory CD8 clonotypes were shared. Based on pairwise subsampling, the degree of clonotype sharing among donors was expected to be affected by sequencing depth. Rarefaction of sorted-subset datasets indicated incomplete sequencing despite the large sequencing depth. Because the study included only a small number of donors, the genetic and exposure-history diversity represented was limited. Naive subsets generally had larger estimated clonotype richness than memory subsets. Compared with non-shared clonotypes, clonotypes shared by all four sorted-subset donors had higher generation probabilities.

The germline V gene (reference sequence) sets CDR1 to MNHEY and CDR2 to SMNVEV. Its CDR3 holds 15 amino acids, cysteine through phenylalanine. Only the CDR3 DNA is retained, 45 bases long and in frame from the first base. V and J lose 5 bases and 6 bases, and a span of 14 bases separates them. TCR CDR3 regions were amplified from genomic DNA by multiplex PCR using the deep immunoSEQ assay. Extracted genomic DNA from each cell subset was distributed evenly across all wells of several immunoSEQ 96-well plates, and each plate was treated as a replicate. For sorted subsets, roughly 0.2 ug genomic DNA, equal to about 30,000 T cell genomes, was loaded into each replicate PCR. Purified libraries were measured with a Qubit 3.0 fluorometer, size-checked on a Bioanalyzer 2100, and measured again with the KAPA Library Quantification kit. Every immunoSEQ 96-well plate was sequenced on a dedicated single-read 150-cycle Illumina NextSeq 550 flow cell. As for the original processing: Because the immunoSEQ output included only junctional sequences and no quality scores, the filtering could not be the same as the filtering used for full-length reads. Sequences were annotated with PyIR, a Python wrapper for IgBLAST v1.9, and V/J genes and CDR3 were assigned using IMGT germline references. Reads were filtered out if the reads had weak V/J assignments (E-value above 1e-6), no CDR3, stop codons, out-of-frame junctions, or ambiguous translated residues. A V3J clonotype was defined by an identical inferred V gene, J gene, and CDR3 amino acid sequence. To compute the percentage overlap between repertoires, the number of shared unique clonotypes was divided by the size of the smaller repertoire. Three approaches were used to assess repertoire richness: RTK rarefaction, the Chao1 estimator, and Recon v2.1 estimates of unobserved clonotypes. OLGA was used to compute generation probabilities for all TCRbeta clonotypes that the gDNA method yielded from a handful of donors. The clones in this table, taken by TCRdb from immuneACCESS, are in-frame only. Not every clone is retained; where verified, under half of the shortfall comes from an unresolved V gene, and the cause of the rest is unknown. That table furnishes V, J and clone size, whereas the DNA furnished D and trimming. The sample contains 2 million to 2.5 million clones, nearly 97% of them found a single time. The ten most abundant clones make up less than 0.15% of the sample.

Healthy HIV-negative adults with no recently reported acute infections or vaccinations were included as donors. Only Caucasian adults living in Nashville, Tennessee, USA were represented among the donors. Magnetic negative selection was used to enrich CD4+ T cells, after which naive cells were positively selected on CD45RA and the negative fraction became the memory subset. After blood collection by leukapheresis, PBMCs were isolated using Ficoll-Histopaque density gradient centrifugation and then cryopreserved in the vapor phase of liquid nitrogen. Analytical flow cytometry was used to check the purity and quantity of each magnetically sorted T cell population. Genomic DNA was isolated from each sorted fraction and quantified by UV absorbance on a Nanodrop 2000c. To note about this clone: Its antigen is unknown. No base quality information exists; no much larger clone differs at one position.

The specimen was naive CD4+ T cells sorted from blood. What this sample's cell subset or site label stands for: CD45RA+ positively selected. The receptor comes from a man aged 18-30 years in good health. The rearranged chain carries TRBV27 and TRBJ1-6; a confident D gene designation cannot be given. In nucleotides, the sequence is TGTGCCAGCAGTCCTTCAAGTCAGGCTAATTCACCCCTCCACTTT. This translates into CASSPSSQANSPLHF.